This T cell receptor (beta chain) was captured by sequencing in a study of siplizumab effects on memory and regulatory T cells. General observations from the study: Roughly 80-97% of proliferating CD4+ or CD8+ clones defied assignment to a naive or memory phenotype. Unstimulated subsets contained matches for only a minor fraction of alloreactive clones. With siplizumab, mappable alloreactive CD4+ clones averaged around 70% Treg-derived, versus less than 35% in controls.

The assay was immunoSEQ multiplex PCR, and TCRdb's table has in-frame clones only and misses some. The data contain more than 85,000 clones, about 92% of them singletons. On this clone itself: Its antigen is still unknown.

The clonotype originates from a human donor in good health. Sequencing used CD4+ T cells sorted from blood.

The CDR3 bases are TGTGCCAGCTCACCCAGACTAGCGGGATACGAGGGTGAGCAGTTCTTC. It encodes CASSPRLAGYEGEQFF. The chain joins TRBV18 to TRBJ2-1; 11 positions agree with TRBD2. V gave up 3 bases and J gave up 9 bases; unmatched junction bases: 10. From germline, CDR1 is KGHSH and CDR2 LQKENI. The CDR3 is 16 residues long.